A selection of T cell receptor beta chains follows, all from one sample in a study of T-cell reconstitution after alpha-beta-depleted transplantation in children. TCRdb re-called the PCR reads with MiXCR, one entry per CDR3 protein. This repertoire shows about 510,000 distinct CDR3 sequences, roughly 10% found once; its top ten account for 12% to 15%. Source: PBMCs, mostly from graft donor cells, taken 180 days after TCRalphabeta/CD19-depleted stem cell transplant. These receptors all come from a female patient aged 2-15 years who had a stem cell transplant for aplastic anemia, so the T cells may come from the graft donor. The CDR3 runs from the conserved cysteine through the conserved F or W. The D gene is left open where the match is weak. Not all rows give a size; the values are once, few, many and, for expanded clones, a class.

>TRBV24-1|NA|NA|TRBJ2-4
TGTGCCACCAGTGATTCGTCTTGGACAATTCAGTACTTC
CATSDSSWTIQYF
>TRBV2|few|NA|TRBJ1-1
TGTGCCAGCCATTTGGAAAACATGAACACTGAAGCTTTCTTT
CASHLENMNTEAFF
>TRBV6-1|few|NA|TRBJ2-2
TGTGCCAGCAGCCACCCCACGGGGGGCAGGAAGGGGGAGCTGTTTTTT
CASSHPTGGRKGELFF
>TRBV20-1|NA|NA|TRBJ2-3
TGCAGTGCCGGTGAGGGAGGCACAGATACGCAGTATTTT
CSAGEGGTDTQYF
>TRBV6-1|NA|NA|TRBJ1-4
TGTGCCAGCAGCCCAATGAGAGCCGCAACTAATGAAAAACTGTTTTTT
CASSPMRAATNEKLFF
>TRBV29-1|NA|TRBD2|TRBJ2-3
TGCAGCGTTCATAGCGGGAGCCATCCCGGAGATACGCAGTATTTT
CSVHSGSHPGDTQYF
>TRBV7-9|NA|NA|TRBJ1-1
TGTGCCAGCAGCTTTCGAGCAGGGCCAAACACTGAAGCTTTCTTT
CASSFRAGPNTEAFF
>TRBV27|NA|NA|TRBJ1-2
TGTGCCAGCAGCCTAATACGGGGGTCAGGGCGAGGCATTTATAACTATGGCTACACCTTC
CASSLIRGSGRGIYNYGYTF
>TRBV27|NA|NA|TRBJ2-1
TGTGCCAGCAGTTTATGGACAGCCCCCAGTGAGCAGTTCTTC
CASSLWTAPSEQFF
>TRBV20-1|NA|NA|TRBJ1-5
TGCAGTGCTAGAGAGCCGACCATTTCGTTTAATCAGCCCCAGCATTTT
CSAREPTISFNQPQHF
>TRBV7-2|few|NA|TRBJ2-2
TGTGCCAGCAGCTTAGGGAGGGCTCCCGGGGAGCTGTTTTTT
CASSLGRAPGELFF
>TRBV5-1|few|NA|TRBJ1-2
TGCGCCAGCAGCCCAGCAACGTATGGCTACACCTTC
CASSPATYGYTF
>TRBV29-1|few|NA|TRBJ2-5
TGCAGCGTTGGGGCAGTCCTAAGAGAGACCCAGTACTTC
CSVGAVLRETQYF
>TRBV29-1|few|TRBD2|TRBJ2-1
TGCAGCGGAGGTTATGGGAAGCGGGGGTTTCAGTTCTTC
CSGGYGKRGFQFF
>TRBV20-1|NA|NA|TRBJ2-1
TGCAGTGCTGGGACCTTTGGTTTCAATGAGCAGTTCTTC
CSAGTFGFNEQFF
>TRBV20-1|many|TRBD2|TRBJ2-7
TGCAGTGCTAGAGGCGGGGGGTCAAGGCTTCGTGTCGAGCAGTACTTC
CSARGGGSRLRVEQYF
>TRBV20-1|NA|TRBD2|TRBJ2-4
TGCAGTGCGGAAACCGGGACTAGCGGGCCTATTCAGTACTTC
CSAETGTSGPIQYF
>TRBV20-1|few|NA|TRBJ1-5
TGCAGTGCTACATACAGGGTCGGGGGCAATCAGCCCCAGCATTTT
CSATYRVGGNQPQHF
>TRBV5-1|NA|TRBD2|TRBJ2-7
TGCGCCAGCAGCCTTACCCTAGCGGGAGCTCACGAGCAGTACTTC
CASSLTLAGAHEQYF
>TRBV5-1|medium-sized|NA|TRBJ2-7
TGCGCCAGCAGCTTGGCGGGCGAGCAGTACTTC
CASSLAGEQYF
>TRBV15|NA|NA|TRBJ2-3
TGTGCCACCAGCAGAGATAGGGGGGAGCAGTATTTT
CATSRDRGEQYF
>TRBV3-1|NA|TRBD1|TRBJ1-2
TGTGCCAGCAGCCAAGATGACAGGGGCAACTATGGCTACACCTTC
CASSQDDRGNYGYTF
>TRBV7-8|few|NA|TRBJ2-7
TGTGCCAGCAGCTTAGCAGGCAGTGGAGGCTCCTACGAGCAGTACTTC
CASSLAGSGGSYEQYF
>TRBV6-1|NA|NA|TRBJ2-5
TGTGCCAGCAGTAATGGGCCCCACCAAGAGACCCAGTACTTC
CASSNGPHQETQYF
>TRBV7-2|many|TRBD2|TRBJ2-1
TGTGCCAGCAGCCTAGCGGGATCCCCCGGGTATGAGCAGTTCTTC
CASSLAGSPGYEQFF
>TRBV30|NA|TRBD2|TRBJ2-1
TGTGCCTGGAGTGTAGATGGACTAGCGGAGCAGTTCTTC
CAWSVDGLAEQFF
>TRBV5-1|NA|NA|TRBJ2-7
TGCGCCAGCAGCTTGGGCCAGGGCAGGGGAAGAAGCGAGCAGTACTTC
CASSLGQGRGRSEQYF
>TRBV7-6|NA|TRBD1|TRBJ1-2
TGTGCCAGCAGCCTAAGGACAGGGGGCGATTATGGCTACACCTTC
CASSLRTGGDYGYTF
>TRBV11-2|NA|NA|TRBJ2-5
TGTGCCAGCAGCTCGCAGGAGCGTATCCCTTCCGACCAGTACTTC
CASSSQERIPSDQYF
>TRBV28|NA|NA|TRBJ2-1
TGTGCCAGCAGTCCTGTGGTTAGCGGCTACAATGAGCAGTTCTTC
CASSPVVSGYNEQFF
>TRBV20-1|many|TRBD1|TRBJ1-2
TGCAGTGCTAGAGGGACAGGGAACTATGGCTACACCTTC
CSARGTGNYGYTF
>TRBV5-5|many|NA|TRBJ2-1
TGTGCCAGCAGCTCTACACTAGGAGCGGGCCAGGCGTACAATGAGCAGTTCTTC
CASSSTLGAGQAYNEQFF
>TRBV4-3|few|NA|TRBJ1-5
TGCGCCAGCAGCCAAGATCCTCAGCCCCAGCATTTT
CASSQDPQPQHF
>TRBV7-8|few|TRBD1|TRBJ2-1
TGTGCCAGCAGCCGGGACAGCCTTGTAAAGTTCTTC
CASSRDSLVKFF
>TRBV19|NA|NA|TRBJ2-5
TGTGCCAGTAGTATGTTACGGCCCGGCAGGGTAAAAGAGACCCAGTACTTC
CASSMLRPGRVKETQYF
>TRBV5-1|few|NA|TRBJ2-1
TGCGCCAGCAGCTTGGACGGGGGAGGCTCCTACAATGAGCAGTTCTTC
CASSLDGGGSYNEQFF
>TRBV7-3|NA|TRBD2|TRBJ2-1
TGTGCCAGCAGCTCTTACGGCGGGAGGCCCTACAATGAGCAGTTCTTC
CASSSYGGRPYNEQFF
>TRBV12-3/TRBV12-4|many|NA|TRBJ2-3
TGTGCCAGCAGTTGGGGCAGCCACTACACAGATACGCAGTATTTT
CASSWGSHYTDTQYF
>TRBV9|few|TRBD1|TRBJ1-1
TGTGCCAGCAGCGTGCAGGGGGGAGCTGAAGCTTTCTTT
CASSVQGGAEAFF
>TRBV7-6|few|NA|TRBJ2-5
TGTGCCAGCTCCTCCCACGCGCGTCGGCGGGGGACCCAGTACTTC
CASSSHARRRGTQYF
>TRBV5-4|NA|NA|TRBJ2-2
TGTGCCAGCAGCTTGGACTTTACCACCGGGGAGCTGTTTTTT
CASSLDFTTGELFF
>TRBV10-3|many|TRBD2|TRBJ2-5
TGTGCCATCAGTGCGGCTAGCGGGAGTCAGACCCAGTACTTC
CAISAASGSQTQYF
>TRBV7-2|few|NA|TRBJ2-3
TGTGCCAGCAGCTTAGAGGCTAGGGGGAGCACAGATACGCAGTATTTT
CASSLEARGSTDTQYF
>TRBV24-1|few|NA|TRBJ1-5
TGTGCCACCAGTGACAGGGGAATCAATCAGCCCCAGCATTTT
CATSDRGINQPQHF
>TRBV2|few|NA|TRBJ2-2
TGTGCCAGCAGGATGCTGAGGACCGGGGAGCTGTTTTTT
CASRMLRTGELFF
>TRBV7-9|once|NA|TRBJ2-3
TGTGCCAGCAGAACAGGAGGAGGAAGCACAGATACGCAGTATTTT
CASRTGGGSTDTQYF
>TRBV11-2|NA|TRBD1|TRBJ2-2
TGTGCCAGCATCCGGGGAGTTGAACGGACAGGGATTTACACCGGGGAGCTGTTTTTT
CASIRGVERTGIYTGELFF
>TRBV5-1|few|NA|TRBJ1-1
TGCGCCAGCAGCTCCCGGGACCGCGGGGACCCGAACACTGAAGCTTTCTTT
CASSSRDRGDPNTEAFF
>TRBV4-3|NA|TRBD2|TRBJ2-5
TGCGCCAGCAGCCAAGTCGGGCTAGCGGGAGCCGAAGAGACCCAGTACTTC
CASSQVGLAGAEETQYF
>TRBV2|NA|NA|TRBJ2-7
TGTGCCAGCAGTGAAGCCGGCGGAAGGTTGTACGAGCAGTACTTC
CASSEAGGRLYEQYF